A single sample gave rise to the 8 T cell receptor beta chains below, sequenced in a study of blood T cell repertoires in COVID-19. Libraries were prepared by immunoSEQ multiplex PCR; TCRdb keeps only in-frame clonotypes and omits some of them. This sample has 250,000 or so clones, with around 88% found just once. Material for sequencing was PBMCs or T cells enriched from blood (not recorded which). These receptors were obtained from a middle-aged woman with acute COVID-19.

This clone was found once. V is TRBV7-2 and J is TRBJ2-5; D gene uncertain. The germline V and J ends were trimmed by 1 base and 2 bases, with 11 bases remaining between them. The length of the CDR3 is 15 residues. Germline V lookup: CDR1 SGHTA, CDR2 FQGNSA. The CDR3 loop is CASSLVSVAQETQYF. The CDR3 DNA sequence: TGTGCCAGCAGCTTAGTATCAGTGGCACAAGAGACCCAGTACTTC.

The chain uses TRBV3-1 (or the pseudogene TRBV3-2) and TRBJ2-1; TRBD2 matches 10 bases. The CDR3 is 18 residues long. The V and J ends lost 3 bases and 7 bases, in that order; junction bases with no gene match: 15. Germline lookup yields CDR1 LGHDT and CDR2 YNNKEL (reference sequence). CDR3 nucleotide sequence: TGTGCCAGCAGCCACCGGCAAGAAAGGACTAGCGGCCAGAATGAGCAGTTCTTC. Encoded protein: CASSHRQERTSGQNEQFF.

This clone was detected only once. This chain joins TRBV5-5 and TRBJ1-6; 9 positions agree with TRBD1. This CDR3 has 15 amino acids. After removal of 4 bases from V and 7 bases from J, the junction contained 6 bases not matched to a gene. Germline V gene data show CDR1 as SGHKS and CDR2 as YYEKEE (reference sequence). The DNA of the CDR3 is TGTGCCAGCAGCCCGGACAGGGGAAGAAATTCACCCCTCCACTTT. Amino acid sequence: CASSPDRGRNSPLHF. Based on the CDR3 plus reference TRBV5-5 and TRBJ1-6, the full variable domain is DAGVTQSPTHLIKTRGQQVTLRCSPISGHKSVSWYQQVLGQGPQFIFQYYEKEERGRGNFPDRFSARQFPNYSSELNVNALLLGDSALYLCASSPDRGRNSPLHFGNGTRLTVT.

The V gene is TRBV6-5, the J gene TRBJ1-6; no clear D gene. Deletions cut 0 bases from V and 7 bases from J, with 13 bases between. CDR3 length: 16 residues. Germline assignment: CDR1 MNHEY and CDR2 SVGAGI. CDR3 DNA: TGTGCCAGCAGTTACTCGTCGGGGAGCCCCAATTCACCCCTCCACTTT. Residues: CASSYSSGSPNSPLHF.

The chain links TRBV4-1 to TRBJ1-5; D uncertain. The CDR3 contains 14 residues. The germline CDR1 and CDR2 sequences are MGHRA and YSYEKL. The V end lost 1 base, the J end lost 8 bases, and 12 bases lay between the germline ends. In DNA form, the CDR3 reads TGCGCCAGCAGCCAAGTGGTGGGTGCGGAGCCCCAGCATTTT. Residues: CASSQVVGAEPQHF.

This clone came up once. The chain has TRBV7-2 and TRBJ2-1; tentatively, D is TRBD1 (6 bases). CDR1 and CDR2 from the germline V gene are SGHTA and FQGNSA. The CDR3 totals 15 residues. Trimming left V 0 bases short and J 0 bases short, with 6 bases between. Here the CDR3 reads CASSLAGASYNEQFF. CDR3 DNA: TGTGCCAGCAGCTTAGCGGGGGCCTCCTACAATGAGCAGTTCTTC.

This chain links TRBV7-2 with TRBJ2-7; 9 bases align to TRBD2. V shed 1 base, J shed 4 bases, and the junction held 8 bases outside the gene matches. This CDR3 has 16 residues. Germline CDR1 SGHTA, CDR2 FQGNSA. The CDR3 DNA reads TGTGCCAGCAGCTTAGTGGGGACTAGCTCGGGGTACGAGCAGTACTTC. Translated: CASSLVGTSSGYEQYF.

The chain employs TRBV5-1 and TRBJ2-1; 10 positions match TRBD2. Germline-derived CDR1 and CDR2 are SGHRS and YFSETQ. The CDR3 totals 14 residues. V dropped 2 bases and J dropped 5; count of bases not matched to a gene: 1. CDR3 residues: CASSFGLADNEQFF. In DNA, the CDR3 is TGCGCCAGCAGCTTCGGACTAGCGGACAATGAGCAGTTCTTC. The whole variable domain, filled in from reference TRBV5-1 and TRBJ2-1, reads KAGVTQTPRYLIKTRGQQVTLSCSPISGHRSVSWYQQTPGQGLQFLFEYFSETQRNKGNFPGRFSGRQFSNSRSEMNVSTLELGDSALYLCASSFGLADNEQFFGPGTRLTVL.